The entry that follows covers one TCR beta chain sequence. The authors' processing: By means of reference gene primer amplification, nucleated cell counts were estimated. Measured with immunoSEQ multiplex PCR; TCRdb has only the in-frame clones, and not every one. D and trimming were read from the DNA, whereas the V and J calls and clone size are those reported in that table. Among about 58,000 clones listed, roughly nine tenths were seen once. Germline V gene data show CDR1 as ENHRY and CDR2 as SYGVKD. The CDR3 is 18 amino acids. V lost 0 bases to trimming and J lost 0 bases, with 16 bases between them. This sample stems from a study of blood T cell repertoires in COVID-19. Whole-study context: The cDNA or gDNA used as material had been derived from T cells, B-cell-depleted T cells, or PBMCs.

The gene calls are TRBV10-3 and TRBJ2-3; D might be TRBD1 (5 bases). The sequence derives from a woman aged 70-85 years with active COVID-19. The sequenced sample consisted of peripheral blood. CDR3 bases: TGTGCCATCAGTGAGTCAGACAGCCCCTATCCAAGCACAGATACGCAGTATTTT. This gives the protein CAISESDSPYPSTDTQYF.